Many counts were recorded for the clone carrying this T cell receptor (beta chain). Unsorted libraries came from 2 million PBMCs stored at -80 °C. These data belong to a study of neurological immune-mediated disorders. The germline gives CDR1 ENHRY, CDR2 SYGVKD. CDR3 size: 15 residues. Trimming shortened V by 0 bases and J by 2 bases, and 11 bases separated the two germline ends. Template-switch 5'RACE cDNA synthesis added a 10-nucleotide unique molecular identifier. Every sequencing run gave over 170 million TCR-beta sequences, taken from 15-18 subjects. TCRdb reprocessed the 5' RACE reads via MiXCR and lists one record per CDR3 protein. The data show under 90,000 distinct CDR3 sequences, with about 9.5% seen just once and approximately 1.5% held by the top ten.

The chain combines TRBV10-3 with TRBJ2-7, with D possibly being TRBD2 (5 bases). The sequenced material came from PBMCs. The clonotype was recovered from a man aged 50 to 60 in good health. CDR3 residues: CAISESGNAAYEQYF. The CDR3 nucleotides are TGTGCCATCAGTGAGTCCGGGAACGCTGCCTACGAGCAGTACTTC.